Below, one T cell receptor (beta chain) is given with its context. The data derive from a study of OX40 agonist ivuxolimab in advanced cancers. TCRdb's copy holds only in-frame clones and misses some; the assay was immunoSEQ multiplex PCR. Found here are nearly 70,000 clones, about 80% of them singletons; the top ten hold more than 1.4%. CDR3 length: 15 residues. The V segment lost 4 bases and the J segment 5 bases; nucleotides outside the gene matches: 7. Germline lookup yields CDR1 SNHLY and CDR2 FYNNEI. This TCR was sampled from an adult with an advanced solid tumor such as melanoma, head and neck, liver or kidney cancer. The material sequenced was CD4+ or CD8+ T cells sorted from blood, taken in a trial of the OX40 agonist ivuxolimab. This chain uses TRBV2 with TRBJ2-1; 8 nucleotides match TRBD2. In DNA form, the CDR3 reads TGTGCCAGCAGTGTCGCGATAGCGGGGAACAATGAGCAGTTCTTC. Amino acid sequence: CASSVAIAGNNEQFF. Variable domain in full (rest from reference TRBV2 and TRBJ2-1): EPEVTQTPSHQVTQMGQEVILRCVPISNHLYFYWYRQILGQKVEFLVSFYNNEISEKSEIFDDQFSVERPDGSNFTLKIRSTKLEDSAMYFCASSVAIAGNNEQFFGPGTRLTVL.